These T cell receptor beta chains were read from a single sample in a study of sequential checkpoint blockade in melanoma. TCRdb keeps only in-frame clones here, not all; method: immunoSEQ multiplex PCR. The sample has some 35,000 clones, 88% seen once. The specimen was CD8+ T cells sorted from blood (inferred from file names), collected from a patient given nivolumab and ipilimumab in sequence. These receptors all stem from a human donor with melanoma. CDR3s include the opening cysteine and the closing phenylalanine or tryptophan. The order of the fields is D gene, J gene, clone size, V gene, CDR3 protein, CDR3 DNA. A D gene is named only where the DNA matches it firmly. The size entry is marked missing in some rows and otherwise reads once, few, many or a size class.

NA,TRBJ2-2,NA,TRBV4-1,CASSHTGNTGELFF,TGCGCCAGCAGCCACACAGGGAACACCGGGGAGCTGTTTTTT
NA,TRBJ2-1,NA,TRBV27,CASRLGNEQFF,TGTGCCAGCCGACTTGGCAATGAGCAGTTCTTC
NA,TRBJ2-6,NA,TRBV27,CASSLRAGANVLTF,TGTGCCAGCAGTTTAAGAGCTGGGGCCAACGTCCTGACTTTC
NA,TRBJ1-1,NA,TRBV19,CASSPGPGGNTEAFF,TGTGCCAGTAGCCCCGGACCGGGAGGGAACACTGAAGCTTTCTTT
TRBD2,TRBJ2-3,once,TRBV5-4,CATQGLAGGTDTQYF,TGTGCCACGCAAGGACTAGCGGGGGGCACAGATACGCAGTATTTT
TRBD2,TRBJ2-5,NA,TRBV11-2,CASSTSGRAKETQYF,TGTGCCAGCAGCACTAGCGGGAGGGCCAAGGAGACCCAGTACTTC
NA,TRBJ2-7,NA,TRBV7-9,CASSPSGVPYEQYF,TGTGCCAGCAGCCCATCGGGGGTTCCCTACGAGCAGTACTTC
TRBD1,TRBJ1-5,NA,TRBV27,CASRGTGSYQPQHF,TGTGCCAGCAGGGGGACAGGGTCCTATCAGCCCCAGCATTTT
TRBD1,TRBJ2-2,NA,TRBV10-3,CAISPEATGTGFTGELFF,TGTGCCATCAGTCCAGAGGCGACCGGGACAGGATTCACCGGGGAGCTGTTTTTT
TRBD1,TRBJ2-7,NA,TRBV6-1,CASSVRTGRLSYEQYF,TGTGCCAGCAGTGTTCGGACAGGCCGCCTTTCCTACGAGCAGTACTTC
NA,TRBJ2-2,NA,TRBV9,CASSLNTGELFF,TGTGCCAGCAGCCTGAACACCGGGGAGCTGTTTTTT
NA,TRBJ1-5,NA,TRBV7-9,CASSSTLAQPQHF,TGTGCCAGCAGCTCCACCCTGGCACAGCCCCAGCATTTT
TRBD2,TRBJ2-7,NA,TRBV4-1,CASSQDELAGVYEQYF,TGCGCCAGCAGCCAAGATGAGCTAGCGGGAGTATACGAGCAGTACTTC
NA,TRBJ2-6,few,TRBV4-3,CASSPDRSGANVLTF,TGCGCCAGCAGCCCCGACAGGTCTGGGGCCAACGTCCTGACTTTC
TRBD1,TRBJ1-1,once,TRBV6-6,CASSQDRAIEAFF,TGTGCCAGCAGCCAGGACAGGGCGATTGAAGCTTTCTTT
TRBD2,TRBJ2-7,NA,TRBV7-7,CASSLGTSTSYEQYF,TGTGCCAGCAGCCTAGGGACTAGCACTTCCTACGAGCAGTACTTC
NA,TRBJ2-1,NA,TRBV5-8,CASSFAGSGNNEQFF,TGTGCCAGCAGCTTCGCCGGGAGCGGAAACAATGAGCAGTTCTTC
TRBD2,TRBJ2-1,NA,TRBV9,CASSPGGASGNEQFF,TGTGCCAGCAGCCCGGGCGGGGCTAGCGGCAATGAGCAGTTCTTC